The 2 T cell receptor beta chains presented below share a single source sample, sequenced in a study of molecular identifiers for immune sequencing clone quantification. TCRdb reprocessed the PCR reads via MiXCR and lists one record per CDR3 protein. The data contain roughly 630,000 distinct CDR3 sequences, about 25% of them seen just once; the ten biggest clones take up about 0.73%. Sequencing was done on a sample of naive CD8+ T cells from blood, with Jurkat cell RNA spiked in. Described subset: FACS-sorted CD8+CD4-CCR7+CD45RA+ naive T cells. These receptors all stem from a human donor in good health. Some libraries in this study had Jurkat cell RNA spiked in.

This clonotype was counted many times. The chain employs TRBV10-3 and TRBJ2-3; D gene ambiguous. The CDR3 consists of 12 residues. Per the germline V gene, CDR1 is ENHRY and CDR2 is SYGVKD. The V end was cut by 11 bases, the J end by 0 bases, with 9 bases between. DNA of the CDR3: TGTGCCGTCCTAGGAAGCACAGATACGCAGTATTTT. It translates to CAVLGSTDTQYF.

The V gene is TRBV7-9, the J gene TRBJ2-3; unclear D gene. V lost 1 base and J 4 bases, leaving 9 bases between the germline ends. The CDR3 is 14 residues long. CDR1 and CDR2 (germline): SEHNR, FQNEAQ (reference sequence). CDR3 residues: CASSLEADPDTQYF. As DNA, the CDR3 is TGTGCCAGCAGCTTAGAAGCTGATCCAGATACGCAGTATTTT.